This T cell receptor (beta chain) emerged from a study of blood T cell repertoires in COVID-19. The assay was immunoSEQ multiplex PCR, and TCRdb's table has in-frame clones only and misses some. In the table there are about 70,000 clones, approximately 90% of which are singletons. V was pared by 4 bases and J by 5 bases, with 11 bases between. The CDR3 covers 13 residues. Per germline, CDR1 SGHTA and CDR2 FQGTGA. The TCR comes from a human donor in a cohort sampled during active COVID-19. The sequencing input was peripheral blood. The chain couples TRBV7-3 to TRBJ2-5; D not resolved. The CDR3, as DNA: TGTGCCAGCAGCTCGAACCAGATGGAGACCCAGTACTTC. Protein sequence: CASSSNQMETQYF.